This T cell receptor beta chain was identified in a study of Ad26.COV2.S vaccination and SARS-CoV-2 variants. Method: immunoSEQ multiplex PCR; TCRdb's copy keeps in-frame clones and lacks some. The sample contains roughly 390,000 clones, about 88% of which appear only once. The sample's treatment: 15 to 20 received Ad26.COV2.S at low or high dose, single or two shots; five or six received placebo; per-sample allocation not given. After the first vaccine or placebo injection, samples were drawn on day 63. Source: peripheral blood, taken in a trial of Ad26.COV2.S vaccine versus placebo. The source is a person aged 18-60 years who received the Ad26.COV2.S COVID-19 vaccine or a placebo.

The CDR3 is CASRPGTDYGYTF. DNA for the CDR3: TGTGCCAGCAGACCAGGGACAGACTATGGCTACACCTTC. This chain uses TRBV2 with TRBJ1-2; 7 bases agree with TRBD1. The V gene end was trimmed by 6 bases and the J gene end by 3 bases; junction bases not matched to a gene: 4. This CDR3 region has 13 residues. Germline lookup yields CDR1 SNHLY and CDR2 FYNNEI.